These 8 T cell receptor beta chains share one sample of origin, sequenced in a study of blood T cell repertoires in COVID-19. Measured with immunoSEQ multiplex PCR; TCRdb has only the in-frame clones, and not every one. Of roughly 60,000 clones in the sample, roughly 86% were seen once. What was sequenced was peripheral blood. The receptors originated from a man aged 50-59 years with active COVID-19.

The chain is built from TRBV7-8 and TRBJ2-3, with 10 bases matching TRBD2. This CDR3 comprises 18 residues. CDR1 and CDR2 (germline): SGHVS, FQNEAQ. The V gene end was trimmed by 5 bases and the J gene end by 2 bases; junction bases not matched to a gene: 13. Here the CDR3 reads CASSKRTVLAGATDTQYF. The DNA of the CDR3 is TGTGCCAGCAGCAAGAGGACAGTCCTAGCGGGGGCCACAGATACGCAGTATTTT.

V usage is TRBV11-2 and J usage is TRBJ1-2, with TRBD1 matching over 7 bases. This CDR3 comprises 13 residues. CDR1 is SGHAT and CDR2 is FQNNGV in the germline V gene. The V segment lost 5 bases and the J segment 1 base; nucleotides outside the gene matches: 1. For the CDR3, the DNA is TGTGCCAGCAGCCGGGACAGTAACTATGGCTACACCTTC. Translating it yields CASSRDSNYGYTF.

This chain links TRBV27 with TRBJ1-1, with a possible D match to TRBD1 (5 bases). The CDR3 covers 13 residues. The V and J ends lost 7 bases and 1 base respectively, with 10 bases between them. Germline V gene sequence: CDR1 MNHEY, CDR2 SMNVEV (reference sequence). CDR3 loop: CASTPRGNTEAFF. The CDR3 nucleotides are TGTGCCAGCACCCCTAGGGGGAACACTGAAGCTTTCTTT.

The V and J genes are TRBV11-3 and TRBJ2-2; a weak D match, TRBD2 (5 bases). The germline CDR1 and CDR2 sequences are SGHNT and YENEEA. The CDR3 length is 15 residues. V lost 0 bases, J lost 8 bases, and 13 bases lay in between. CDR3 sequence: CASSLDPGSTGELFF. The DNA for the CDR3 is TGTGCCAGCAGCTTAGATCCGGGAAGTACTGGGGAGCTGTTTTTT. Looking up the rest from reference TRBV11-3 and TRBJ2-2 gives the full variable domain: EAGVVQSPRYKIIEKKQPVAFWCNPISGHNTLYWYLQNLGQGPELLIRYENEEAVDDSQLPKDRFSAERLKGVDSTLKIQPAELGDSAVYLCASSLDPGSTGELFFGEGSRLTVL.

The chain employs TRBV5-6 and TRBJ2-1, with TRBD2 as a possible D gene (6 bases). The germline CDR1 and CDR2 sequences are SGHDT and YYEEEE. V lost 0 bases, J lost 3 bases, and 13 bases lay in between. The CDR3 length is 16 residues. CDR3 coding DNA: TGTGCCAGCAGCTTGGTGAGGGGCGGGGTCTACAATGAGCAGTTCTTC. Translation gives CASSLVRGGVYNEQFF.

The V call is TRBV5-1, the J call TRBJ2-3, with no clear D. Trimming shortened V by 0 bases and J by 4 bases, and 6 bases separated the two germline ends. The CDR3 length is 13 residues. The germline gives CDR1 SGHRS, CDR2 YFSETQ. CDR3 coding DNA: TGCGCCAGCAGCTTGGTAGTGCCAGATACGCAGTATTTT. Its translation: CASSLVVPDTQYF.

Here the CDR3 DNA reads TGTGCCAGCAGTGAAGAAGTACAGGGGTGGGCAGATACGCAGTATTTT. The encoded protein is CASSEEVQGWADTQYF. This chain uses TRBV6-1 with TRBJ2-3; the match to TRBD1 covers 7 bases. Germline loops: CDR1 MNHNS, CDR2 SASEGT. The junction had 8 bases not matched to a gene; V was cut back by 1 base and J by 4 bases. The CDR3 sequence is 16 residues long.

This chain joins TRBV27 and TRBJ2-1; TRBD2 agrees at 7 bases. Germline V CDR1 and CDR2: MNHEY, SMNVEV (reference sequence). V shed 6 bases and J 2 bases; nucleotides not matched to a gene: 4. This CDR3 is 14 amino acids long. The CDR3, as DNA: TGTGCCAGCAGGGGCGGGGGAACCTACAATGAGCAGTTCTTC. Protein: CASRGGGTYNEQFF.